These 23 T cell receptor beta chains came from one sample sequenced in a study of CD4 T cells in relation to SARS-CoV-2 and coronaviruses. These receptors' antigens are unknown. Sequencing used immunoSEQ multiplex PCR; TCRdb keeps in-frame clones, though not all of them. The sample has tens of thousands of clones, around three quarters seen once; the top ten hold roughly a sixth. Unexposed donor CD4+ T cells date from about 2011-2019, before the COVID-19 pandemic. Isolation of CD4+ T cells took place after around eleven days in culture. The sequencing input was CD4+ T cells from PBMCs, cultured in vitro. These receptors were collected from a human donor in good health.

The chain is built from TRBV30 and TRBJ2-5; D could derive from TRBD1 or TRBD2 (5 bases each). V was trimmed by 7 bases and J by 4 bases, leaving 16 bases between them. Germline V gives CDR1 GTSNPN, CDR2 SVGIG (reference sequence). This CDR3 is built from 13 residues. The CDR3 region has the DNA TGTGCCTTTGGACGTCGGGGCCCAGAGACCCAGTACTTC. Amino acid sequence: CAFGRRGPETQYF. Based on the CDR3 plus reference TRBV30 and TRBJ2-5, the full variable domain is SQTIHQWPATLVQPVGSPLSLECTVEGTSNPNLYWYRQAAGRGLQLLFYSVGIGQISSEVPQNLSASRPQDRQFILSSKKLLLSDSGFYLCAFGRRGPETQYFGPGTRLLVL.

The chain joins TRBV14 to TRBJ2-7; D unresolved. The germline V and J ends were trimmed by 0 bases and 1 base, with 1 base remaining between them. Germline CDR1 is SGHDN and CDR2 is FVKESK. The length of the CDR3 is 12 residues. The DNA for the CDR3 is TGTGCCAGCAGCCAAGAGTCCTACGAGCAGTACTTC. Translated: CASSQESYEQYF.

This sequence joins TRBV6-6 and TRBJ2-3, with D possibly being TRBD1 (6 bases). Germline CDR1 reads MNHNY; CDR2 reads SVGAGI (reference sequence). This CDR3 region has 15 residues. Trimming left V 6 bases short and J 5 bases short, with 18 bases between. The CDR3 region is CASSPAGDGRDTQYF. CDR3 in DNA: TGTGCCAGCAGCCCCGCAGGGGACGGGCGAGATACGCAGTATTTT.

The V gene is TRBV7-9, the J gene TRBJ2-7; TRBD1 matches 9 bases. The junction had 7 bases not matched to a gene; V was cut back by 4 bases and J by 6 bases. The germline V gene encodes CDR1 SEHNR and CDR2 FQNEAQ (reference sequence). The CDR3 length is 14 residues. The CDR3 coding sequence is TGTGCCAGCAGCTCAGCGAACAGGGGGCTCGAGCAGTACTTC. Translated, it gives CASSSANRGLEQYF. The full variable domain, in which reference TRBV7-9 and TRBJ2-7 provide the parts outside the CDR3, is DTGVSQNPRHKITKRGQNVTFRCDPISEHNRLYWYRQTLGQGPEFLTYFQNEAQLEKSRLLSDRFSAERPKGSFSTLEIQRTEQGDSAMYLCASSSANRGLEQYFGPGTRLTVT.

The CDR3 loop reads CASSQSGTSGYNEQFF. The CDR3, as DNA: TGTGCCAGCAGCCAATCCGGGACTAGCGGATACAATGAGCAGTTCTTC. J is TRBJ2-1 and V is TRBV7-8, with 11 bases lining up with TRBD2. Trimming removed 5 bases from V and 4 bases from J; junction bases left unmatched: 7. CDR3 size: 16 residues. CDR1 SGHVS and CDR2 FQNEAQ come from the germline V gene.

The chain has TRBV5-1 and TRBJ2-1; the match to TRBD2 covers 10 bases. This CDR3 is 16 amino acids long. CDR1 is SGHRS, CDR2 YFSETQ, per germline. V shed 3 bases, J shed 3 bases, and the junction held 6 bases outside the gene matches. The CDR3 DNA reads TGCGCCAGCAGCTCGTTAGCGGGAGGCGACTACAATGAGCAGTTCTTC. It encodes CASSSLAGGDYNEQFF.

A few counts support this clone. A read error may account for a junction end that differs from germline. J is TRBJ2-2 and V is TRBV7-7; unclear D gene. The CDR3 length is 13 residues. The germline V gene encodes CDR1 SSHAT and CDR2 FNYEAQ (reference sequence). In nucleotides, the CDR3 is TGTGCTAGCAGCTGGGCGGAGCACCGGGAGCTGTTTTTT. Encoded protein: CASSWAEHRELFF.

The chain joins TRBV2 to TRBJ2-3; no clear D gene. In germline, CDR1 is SNHLY, CDR2 FYNNEI. The V and J ends lost 4 bases and 4 bases respectively, with 15 bases between them. The CDR3 is 15 amino acids. CDR3 bases: TGTGCCAGCAGTGGGTCCCCTAATCCGGCAGATACGCAGTATTTT. Translation gives CASSGSPNPADTQYF.

In its sample, this clone was seen once. Other nucleotide sequences from this sample produce the same CDR3. J is TRBJ2-2 and V is TRBV4-3, with D tentatively TRBD2 (7 bases). The CDR3 length is 16 residues. The germline V gene encodes CDR1 LGHNA and CDR2 YSLEER. The V and J ends lost 0 bases and 3 bases respectively, with 11 bases between them. CDR3 bases: TGCGCCAGCAGCCAAGAGGGGGGGGCGGACACCGGGGAGCTGTTTTTT. Protein: CASSQEGGADTGELFF.

The V call is TRBV9, the J call TRBJ2-7, with TRBD2 matching 9 bases. Germline V gene sequence: CDR1 SGDLS, CDR2 YYNGEE. V lost 4 bases to trimming and J lost 2 bases; unmatched junction nucleotides: 10. The CDR3 is 16 residues long. CDR3 coding DNA: TGTGCCAGCAGCCCTCATAGCGGGAGAGGAGCCTACGAGCAGTACTTC. Translated: CASSPHSGRGAYEQYF.

This clone has only a few counts. The chain joins TRBV7-8 to TRBJ1-6, with a weak D call TRBD1 (5 bases). V was shortened by 5 bases and J by 8 bases, with 16 bases between the two germline ends. The CDR3 runs to 15 residues. Germline assignment: CDR1 SGHVS and CDR2 FQNEAQ. The CDR3 sequence is CASSPRVSGDSPLHF. As DNA, the CDR3 is TGTGCCAGCAGCCCCAGGGTGTCTGGGGATTCACCCCTCCACTTT.

The chain joins TRBV7-9 to TRBJ1-2; 9 bases fit TRBD1. The CDR3 loop spans 14 amino acids. With V trimmed by 5 bases and J by 7 bases, 8 bases remained unmatched. Germline V gives CDR1 SEHNR, CDR2 FQNEAQ (reference sequence). CDR3 region: CASSQQGARGGYTF. The CDR3 coding sequence is TGTGCCAGCAGCCAACAGGGGGCAAGAGGTGGCTACACCTTC.

The chain has TRBV19 and TRBJ1-4; TRBD1 matches 9 bases. Looked up from germline, CDR1 is LNHDA and CDR2 is SQIVND (reference sequence). This CDR3 is 15 amino acids long. V was clipped by 0 bases and J by 8 bases; unmatched bases: 4. CDR3 residues: CASSIEGQGNEKLFF. CDR3 nucleotide sequence: TGTGCCAGTAGTATAGAGGGACAGGGAAACGAAAAACTGTTTTTT.

The CDR3 spells CASSASRGAGWAFF. CDR3 sequence (DNA): TGTGCCAGCAGTGCTTCCAGGGGGGCAGGGTGGGCTTTCTTT. The rearrangement links TRBV6-4 to TRBJ1-1; 7 bases align to TRBD1. There are 14 residues in the CDR3. The J segment lost 11 bases and the V segment lost 4 bases, leaving 13 bases of the junction unmatched. The V gene's germline CDR1 is MRHNA and CDR2 SNTAGT.

This chain uses TRBV25-1 with TRBJ1-4; 8 nucleotides agree with TRBD1. Trimming took 3 bases from V and 0 from J; bases not matched to a gene: 3. Germline assignment: CDR1 MGHDK and CDR2 SYGVNS. This CDR3 spans 16 amino acids. The CDR3 bases are TGTGCCAGCAGTGACACAGGGGGACCAACTAATGAAAAACTGTTTTTT. The encoded protein is CASSDTGGPTNEKLFF.

The rearrangement uses TRBV20-1 and TRBJ2-1; D not certain. The germline CDR1 and CDR2 sequences are DFQATT and SNEGSKA (reference sequence). The length of the CDR3 is 11 residues. Trimming shortened V by 2 bases and J by 10 bases, and 9 bases separated the two germline ends. The CDR3 spells CSARFGSEQFF. The DNA for the CDR3 is TGCAGTGCTAGATTCGGCTCAGAGCAGTTCTTC.

This clone has a handful of counts. The V call is TRBV19, the J call TRBJ1-2; D uncertain. Looked up from germline, CDR1 is LNHDA and CDR2 is SQIVND (reference sequence). V was pared by 7 bases and J by 4 bases, with 7 bases between. This CDR3 spans 11 amino acids. The CDR3 bases are TGTGCCAGTACCCCCGGCTATGGCTACACCTTC. It is translated as CASTPGYGYTF.

The gene calls are TRBV6-2 or TRBV6-3 and TRBJ2-3, with 7 nucleotides matching TRBD1. Per the germline V gene, CDR1 is MNHEY and CDR2 is SVGEGT. V shed 0 bases, J shed 6 bases, and the junction held 9 bases outside the gene matches. This CDR3 has 16 residues. The CDR3, as DNA: TGTGCCAGCAGTTACTCCGGGACAGCACAAATGGATACGCAGTATTTT. This sequence encodes CASSYSGTAQMDTQYF.

V usage is TRBV5-8 and J usage is TRBJ2-1, with D perhaps TRBD1 (5 bases). The CDR3 has 13 residues. Germline V lookup: CDR1 SGHTS, CDR2 YDEGEE. V lost 2 bases to trimming and J lost 8 bases, with 11 bases between them. The CDR3 sequence: CASSFIGVDEQFF. The CDR3 DNA reads TGTGCCAGCAGCTTCATAGGGGTCGATGAGCAGTTCTTC.

This chain joins TRBV20-1 and TRBJ2-4; D is unclear. This CDR3 is built from 11 residues. CDR1 and CDR2 from the germline V gene are DFQATT and SNEGSKA (reference sequence). DNA for the CDR3: TGCAGCGTTGCCCCGGAAAACATTCAGTACTTC. Translation gives CSVAPENIQYF.

The chain is built from TRBV9 and TRBJ2-5; 13 bases line up with TRBD2. The CDR3 has 17 residues. V shed 3 bases and J 4 bases; nucleotides not matched to a gene: 9. Germline V gene sequence: CDR1 SGDLS, CDR2 YYNGEE. DNA for the CDR3: TGTGCCAGCAGCGCCGGGACTAGCGGGGTGTTGGTAGAGACCCAGTACTTC. Its translation: CASSAGTSGVLVETQYF.

In its sample, this clone was seen a few times. This rearrangement joins TRBV7-9 to TRBJ1-1, with D possibly matching TRBD1 (6 bases). This CDR3 is built from 12 residues. Per the germline V gene, CDR1 is SEHNR and CDR2 is FQNEAQ (reference sequence). V lost 10 bases and J 1 base, leaving 10 bases between the germline ends. This chain's CDR3 is CATDRQNTEAFF. DNA for the CDR3: TGTGCCACTGACAGGCAGAACACTGAAGCTTTCTTT.

This clone was seen once. This chain connects TRBV7-8 to TRBJ2-3; 8 bases fit TRBD1. Losses at the gene ends were 1 base for V and 4 bases for J; bases not matched to a gene: 4. CDR1 SGHVS and CDR2 FQNEAQ come from the germline V gene. This CDR3 is built from 15 residues. The CDR3 is CASSLGQGPSDTQYF. The CDR3, as DNA: TGTGCCAGCAGCTTAGGACAGGGGCCGTCAGATACGCAGTATTTT. Full variable domain (outside the CDR3, taken from reference TRBV7-8 and TRBJ2-3): GAGVSQSPRYKVAKRGQDVALRCDPISGHVSLFWYQQALGQGPEFLTYFQNEAQLDKSGLPSDRFFAERPEGSVSTLKIQRTQQEDSAVYLCASSLGQGPSDTQYFGPGTRLTVL.